The 10 T cell receptor beta chains below all came from one sample that was sequenced in a study of shared clonotypes between healthy human individuals. Clones were sequenced by immunoSEQ multiplex PCR, and TCRdb holds only the in-frame ones, with some missing. Here the sample spans 850,000 to 1,200,000 clones, 65% to 75% being singletons. Sequences were obtained from memory CD4+ T cells sorted from blood. Documented subset: CD45RA-negative fraction. All receptors derive from a man aged 18 to 35 in good health.

The V and J genes are TRBV28 and TRBJ1-1; no definite D call. The germline V and J ends were trimmed by 3 bases and 0 bases, with 2 bases remaining between them. This CDR3 has 12 residues. Germline CDR1 and CDR2: MDHEN and SYDVKM. The CDR3, as DNA: TGTGCCAGCAGTTTCCTGAACACTGAAGCTTTCTTT. Translation: CASSFLNTEAFF.

This chain joins TRBV6-6 and TRBJ1-4; D remains ambiguous. Per the germline V gene, CDR1 is MNHNY and CDR2 is SVGAGI (reference sequence). The V gene lost 7 bases and the J gene lost 7 bases, with 10 bases spanning the gap. This CDR3 has 12 residues. The CDR3 DNA is TGTGCCAGCACCTTGAGTGTTGAAAAACTGTTTTTT. This translates into CASTLSVEKLFF.

V gene TRBV28 combines with J gene TRBJ2-2; 9 nucleotides align to TRBD1. The CDR3 runs to 14 residues. CDR1 MDHEN and CDR2 SYDVKM come from the germline V gene. The V gene end was trimmed by 7 bases and the J gene end by 7 bases; junction bases not matched to a gene: 7. The CDR3 DNA follows: TGTGCCAGCAAGACAGGGGGAGTGGACGGGGAGCTGTTTTTT. Translating it yields CASKTGGVDGELFF. Looking up the rest from reference TRBV28 and TRBJ2-2 gives the full variable domain: DVKVTQSSRYLVKRTGEKVFLECVQDMDHENMFWYRQDPGLGLRLIYFSYDVKMKEKGDIPEGYSVSREKKERFSLILESASTNQTSMYLCASKTGGVDGELFFGEGSRLTVL.

This clone was seen a few times. The chain carries TRBV7-8 and TRBJ2-7, with 8 bases identical to TRBD2. V lost 0 bases, J lost 1 base, and 5 bases stayed unmatched. CDR1 SGHVS and CDR2 FQNEAQ come from the germline V gene. The CDR3 extends over 16 amino acids. CDR3 in amino acids: CASSLAGGRTSYEQYF. The CDR3 DNA reads TGTGCCAGCAGCTTAGCGGGCGGGAGGACTTCCTACGAGCAGTACTTC.

V usage is TRBV7-2 and J usage is TRBJ1-2, with D possibly TRBD1 on 5 matching bases. The germline gives CDR1 SGHTA, CDR2 FQGNSA. This CDR3 is 15 amino acids long. The V end was cut by 5 bases, the J end by 8 bases, with 21 bases between. In DNA, the CDR3 is TGTGCCAGCAGCCCACTATCGACGGGCAGGGACGGCTACACCTTC. Protein sequence: CASSPLSTGRDGYTF.

The chain uses TRBV5-1 and TRBJ2-2; D unclear. The CDR3 consists of 14 residues. Looked up from germline, CDR1 is SGHRS and CDR2 is YFSETQ. Trimming shortened V by 5 bases and J by 0 bases, and 8 bases separated the two germline ends. The CDR3 here is CASRTYANTGELFF. CDR3 nucleotide sequence: TGCGCCAGCAGGACCTACGCGAACACCGGGGAGCTGTTTTTT.

Concerning this clone itself: Other nucleotide sequences from this sample produce the same CDR3. V is TRBV27 and J is TRBJ2-3; 7 positions match TRBD1. The CDR3 is made up of 13 amino acids. Per germline, CDR1 MNHEY and CDR2 SMNVEV (reference sequence). The V and J ends lost 6 bases and 1 base, in that order; junction bases with no gene match: 1. In DNA, the CDR3 is TGTGCCAGCAGCGACAGGGGCACAGATACGCAGTATTTT. This encodes CASSDRGTDTQYF.

Only one count was recorded for this clone. Its ends do not fully match the called genes, so a read error is possible. Additional DNA sequences in this sample encode the identical CDR3. The chain is built from TRBV2 and TRBJ1-1; possible D gene TRBD1, 6 bases. The V gene's germline CDR1 is SNHLY and CDR2 FYNNEI. There are 15 residues in the CDR3. The CDR3 loop reads CASRGPGTLNTEAFF. CDR3 sequence (DNA): TGTGCCAGCAGAGGACCCGGGACACTGAACACCGAAGCTTTCTTT.

This chain connects TRBV9 to TRBJ2-2; TRBD1 matches at 10 bases. CDR3 size: 16 residues. The junction had 4 bases not matched to a gene; V was cut back by 0 bases and J by 5 bases. The V gene's germline CDR1 is SGDLS and CDR2 YYNGEE. CDR3: CASSVVGTGATGELFF. As DNA, the CDR3 is TGTGCCAGCAGCGTAGTGGGGACAGGGGCGACCGGGGAGCTGTTTTTT.

This rearrangement joins TRBV30 to TRBJ2-2; TRBD2 agrees at 10 bases. V was clipped by 3 bases and J by 4 bases; unmatched bases: 5. CDR1 and CDR2 from the germline V gene are GTSNPN and SVGIG (reference sequence). The CDR3 has 15 amino acids. The CDR3 loop is CAWSRLAGATGELFF. The CDR3 DNA follows: TGTGCCTGGAGCCGGCTAGCGGGGGCCACCGGGGAGCTGTTTTTT.